Listed below are T cell receptor beta chains from one sample, sequenced in a study of blood T cell repertoires in COVID-19. The data were produced by immunoSEQ multiplex PCR, yet TCRdb's version contains in-frame clones alone and is incomplete. There are approximately 250,000 clones in the sample; about 88% occur only once, and 4.1% lies in the top ten. Sequencing was carried out using PBMCs or T cells enriched from blood (not recorded which). These receptors originate from a man aged 25 to 45 with acute COVID-19. CDR3s include the opening cysteine and the closing phenylalanine or tryptophan. Each record gives: CDR3 protein, CDR3 DNA, V gene, J gene, D gene, clone size. A D gene is named only where the DNA matches it firmly. Not all rows give a size; the values are once, few, many and, for expanded clones, a class.

CDR3 protein: CASSFDYMVAQFF; CDR3 DNA: TGTGCCAGCAGCTTCGACTACATGGTTGCGCAGTTCTTC; V gene: TRBV14; J gene: TRBJ2-1; D gene: -; clone size: -
CDR3 protein: CASRPGQGSTNEKLFF; CDR3 DNA: TGTGCCAGCAGACCGGGACAGGGTTCAACTAATGAAAAACTGTTTTTT; V gene: TRBV28; J gene: TRBJ1-4; D gene: TRBD1; clone size: few
CDR3 protein: CASSDTGGNSPLHF; CDR3 DNA: TGTGCCAGCAGTGACACAGGGGGTAATTCACCCCTCCACTTT; V gene: TRBV6-4; J gene: TRBJ1-6; D gene: TRBD1; clone size: -
CDR3 protein: CASRKGTGANEQFF; CDR3 DNA: TGTGCCAGCAGAAAGGGAACAGGGGCCAATGAGCAGTTCTTC; V gene: TRBV28; J gene: TRBJ2-1; D gene: TRBD1; clone size: -
CDR3 protein: CASSLRPSRRDQPQHF; CDR3 DNA: TGTGCCAGTAGTTTAAGACCCTCACGGCGGGATCAGCCCCAGCATTTT; V gene: TRBV19; J gene: TRBJ1-5; D gene: -; clone size: -
CDR3 protein: CASSLGLAGGDEQFF; CDR3 DNA: TGTGCCAGCAGCCTGGGACTAGCGGGAGGTGATGAGCAGTTCTTC; V gene: TRBV5-1; J gene: TRBJ2-1; D gene: TRBD2; clone size: -
CDR3 protein: CASSFGGGTADTQYF; CDR3 DNA: TGTGCCAGCAGCTTTGGGGGAGGAACAGCAGATACGCAGTATTTT; V gene: TRBV7-9; J gene: TRBJ2-3; D gene: -; clone size: once
CDR3 protein: CASSLAGEAQHF; CDR3 DNA: TGTGCCAGCAGCTTAGCGGGGGAGGCCCAGCATTTT; V gene: TRBV7-9; J gene: TRBJ1-5; D gene: -; clone size: once
CDR3 protein: CSVAMNEKLFF; CDR3 DNA: TGCAGCGTTGCAATGAATGAAAAACTGTTTTTT; V gene: TRBV29-1; J gene: TRBJ1-4; D gene: -; clone size: -
CDR3 protein: CASRYIGTGWSEAFF; CDR3 DNA: TGTGCCAGCAGATATATCGGGACAGGGTGGTCTGAAGCTTTCTTT; V gene: TRBV6-5; J gene: TRBJ1-1; D gene: TRBD1; clone size: -
CDR3 protein: CASRALNYGYTF; CDR3 DNA: TGTGCCAGCAGGGCCCTGAACTATGGCTACACCTTC; V gene: TRBV25-1; J gene: TRBJ1-2; D gene: -; clone size: -
CDR3 protein: CASSPQGYQPQHF; CDR3 DNA: TGCGCCAGCAGCCCGCAGGGGTATCAGCCCCAGCATTTT; V gene: TRBV5-1; J gene: TRBJ1-5; D gene: -; clone size: -
CDR3 protein: CASSQPGAYGYTF; CDR3 DNA: TGTGCCAGCAGTCAACCAGGGGCCTATGGCTACACCTTC; V gene: TRBV6-5; J gene: TRBJ1-2; D gene: -; clone size: -
CDR3 protein: CSVETRQSPPANYGYTF; CDR3 DNA: TGCAGCGTTGAGACCCGACAATCCCCTCCAGCTAACTATGGCTACACCTTC; V gene: TRBV29-1; J gene: TRBJ1-2; D gene: -; clone size: -
CDR3 protein: CASSDFGRAANYGYTF; CDR3 DNA: TGTGCCAGCAGTGATTTCGGGAGGGCGGCTAACTATGGCTACACCTTC; V gene: TRBV2; J gene: TRBJ1-2; D gene: -; clone size: -